This T cell receptor delta chain was sequenced in a study of gammadelta T cells in human blood. Broader study findings: Right after birth, innate γδ T cells reportedly expanded polyclonally after microbial exposure.

TCRdb reanalyzed the RT-PCR reads using CATT. The repertoire holds 250 to 400 delta-chain clones, around an eighth seen once, with approximately 57% in the top ten. Turning to this clone: Its antigen is not known. This DNA's translation and the protein TCRdb lists, from a much larger clone, do not match at residue 15, likely due to a read error; the protein shown is translated from the DNA.

The CDR3 has 18 amino acids. CDR1 is GEAIGNYY and CDR2 is EKD in the germline V gene. This sequence originates from a human donor. The genes are TRDV2 and TRDJ3; 7 bases are a match to TRDD3. Sequenced input: Vgamma9Vdelta2 gamma-delta T cells from adult blood. CDR3: CACDPLGGSSWDTRKMFF. DNA for the CDR3: TGTGCCTGTGACCCCCTGGGGGGTAGCTCCTGGGACACCCGAAAGATGTTTTTC.